In its sample, the clone carrying this TCR beta chain was seen many times. Germline V gene lookup returns CDR1 LGHDT and CDR2 YNNKEL (reference sequence). The V gene lost 1 base and the J gene lost 2 bases, with 5 bases spanning the gap. The CDR3 is 14 residues long. The time point is: after trial treatment. Regarding treatment: LDRT plus nivolumab, ipilimumab, low-dose cyclophosphamide and aspirin (RACIN trial). Priming of first-strand cDNA relied on TRAV- and TRBV-specific primers (covering alpha and beta chains). TCR amplification involved 15 to 20 PCR cycles with a constant-region primer and V-primer adapter. Each CDR3 protein is one row after TCRdb ran MiXCR on the reads. The table has approximately 100,000 distinct CDR3 sequences, 20% to 25% seen once. These data originate in a study of low-dose radiotherapy and immunotherapy resistance in tumors. Background on the study: While receiving nivolumab 240 mg every two weeks, patients also received ipilimumab 1 mg/kg every six weeks, both intravenously.

This TCR came from a male donor with prostate cancer. This specimen was PBMCs, taken after low-dose radiotherapy plus immunotherapy. The genes are TRBV3-1 and TRBJ1-4; D uncertain. This CDR3 is CASSQGRTNEKLFF. CDR3 nucleotide sequence: TGTGCCAGCAGCCAAGGACGCACTAATGAAAAACTGTTTTTT.